Below, one TCR beta chain is given with its context. No antigen is known for it. This record comes from a study of radiotherapy plus CTLA-4 blockade in lung cancer. Turning to the study itself: Objective responses emerged in about 20% of patients, and around 29% attained disease control. The study, taken as a whole, reports: Peripheral blood showed expansion of tumor-derived TCR clones after radiotherapy and ipilimumab. The best prediction of response reportedly came from early blood T cell clone dynamics, with interferon-beta.

Some clones are missing from TCRdb's copy, which holds only in-frame ones; the method was immunoSEQ multiplex PCR. Among 89,000 or so clones, roughly 80% were seen once, and the ten largest hold approximately 3.4%. V gave up 6 bases and J gave up 0 bases, with 12 bases separating them. The CDR3 length is 15 residues. Germline CDR1 is MNHEY and CDR2 is SMNVEV (reference sequence). Focal radiation was given together with CTLA-4 blockade (ipilimumab) to patients with chemo-refractory metastatic non-small-cell lung cancer. This sample comprised peripheral blood, obtained from a patient treated with radiotherapy plus ipilimumab. The TCR was taken from a human donor with non-small cell lung cancer who had a partial response to radiotherapy plus ipilimumab. J is TRBJ1-3 and V is TRBV27; D is unclear. CDR3 in DNA: TGTGCCAGCAGCTCCCGGGTCAACTCTGGAAACACCATATATTTT. Its translation: CASSSRVNSGNTIYF.